This T cell receptor beta chain was captured in a study of blood T cell repertoires in COVID-19. Overall study: Samples of COVID-19 (acute and convalescent) were obtained from the United States, Italy and Spain. PBMCs, B-cell-depleted T cells, or T cells were the source of the cDNA or gDNA that made up the material.

Per the germline V gene, CDR1 is LNHDA and CDR2 is SQIVND (reference sequence). Trimming cost V 1 base and J 10 bases; bases outside gene matches: 23. This CDR3 has 19 amino acids. Authors' methods: The authors estimated nucleated cell counts from reference gene primer amplification. The method was immunoSEQ multiplex PCR; TCRdb's version includes in-frame clones alone and lacks a portion of them. The V and J calls and clone size are taken from that table; D and trimming were inferred from the DNA. The sample holds about 250,000 clones; more than 65% are singletons and the top ten take roughly 7.9%. This sequence was found in a woman older than 75 with acute or convalescent COVID-19. The sequencing input was peripheral blood. This sequence joins TRBV19 and TRBJ2-3; 7 nucleotides match TRBD1. CDR3 residues: CASSIVVWGTDRLLPPQYF. The CDR3 DNA sequence: TGTGCCAGTAGTATAGTAGTCTGGGGGACAGACCGACTACTCCCGCCGCAGTATTTT.